This TCR beta chain comes out of a study of long-term antiretroviral therapy in people with HIV. Whole-study findings and limits: Post-ART, diversity grew, though it stayed under transplant donor control levels.

A word on this clone: The antigen remains undetermined.

The germline V gene has CDR1 MGHRA and CDR2 YSYEKL. This CDR3 spans 17 amino acids. V was pared by 1 base and J by 6 bases, with 12 bases of the junction left unmatched. They ran version v3.0 of the immunoSEQ assay at survey level. Sequencing was performed with immunoSEQ multiplex PCR; in TCRdb, only in-frame clones are kept and a portion is missing. The sample includes approximately 37,000 clones, less than 90% of them seen just once. Each contributor possessed a minimum of one pre-ART and a minimum of two post-ART PBMC samples. The rearrangement links TRBV4-1 to TRBJ1-2; 9 bases match TRBD1. The clonotype comes from a man between 18 and 29 years old with HIV. The sequenced sample was unsorted PBMCs, obtained 1 year after starting antiretroviral therapy. CDR3 in amino acids: CASSQAESTGGADGYTF. CDR3 coding DNA: TGCGCCAGCAGCCAAGCCGAAAGTACAGGGGGCGCGGATGGCTACACCTTC.